These T cell receptor beta chains were read from a single sample in a study of tumor-infiltrating lymphocytes in primary liver carcinoma. MiXCR, run by TCRdb on the multiplex PCR reads, gives a single entry per CDR3 protein. Of tens of thousands of distinct CDR3 sequences in the sample, around 69% were seen once. The sample consisted of liver tumor tissue from sampling region 4. Source of these receptors: a man in his forties or fifties with primary liver carcinoma and hepatitis B virus infection. The CDR3 runs from the conserved cysteine through the conserved F or W.

V	J	CDR3
TRBV5-1	TRBJ2-3	CASCLGAGDWGDTRYF
TRBV6-1	TRBJ2-1	CASTPVERISGSNEHFF
TRBV29-1	TRBJ1-5	CSVGVTGAGSGPQVQHF
TRBV12-5	TRBJ2-7	CASRHRLAGAASYEQYF
TRBV11-1	TRBJ2-6	CASSLTAQSAANVLTF
TRBV5-6	TRBJ2-1	CASSYFSPYNEQFF
TRBV7-9	TRBJ2-3	CAARLAGVPDTQYF
TRBV4-2	TRBJ1-6	CANSQGDRSSPLHF
TRBV11-2	TRBJ2-2	CASSPYPWVFTGELFF
TRBV4-3	TRBJ1-1	CASSHEWSEAFF
TRBV6-2/TRBV6-3	TRBJ2-3	CASRYRAATDTQYF
TRBV11-1	TRBJ2-5	CASCEQVEVETHYF
TRBV11-1	TRBJ2-1	CPSSLTSPGQGNDEKFF
TRBV4-1	TRBJ2-1	CASSQKVGIGEPFF
TRBV7-9	TRBJ1-3	CASSLAGGQSTGNTLYF
TRBV11-2	TRBJ2-6	CASSLDFGARANVLTF
TRBV19	TRBJ1-5	CTSTSRGPSTYNEPQHF
TRBV11-1	TRBJ2-4	CASSFPGTSGSKNIQYF
TRBV11-3	TRBJ2-1	CASSLGVSNNEQFF
TRBV29-1	TRBJ1-5	CSVAGQINQPQHF
TRBV7-6	TRBJ2-2	CASSLVWREMARELFF
TRBV14	TRBJ1-4	CASTYSFEGKLFF
TRBV6-1	TRBJ2-2	CASWGLAVTGELFF
TRBV30	TRBJ2-7	CAWSFGTSSYEQYF
TRBV6-5	TRBJ2-5	CASSLGVQETQYF
TRBV6-1	TRBJ2-7	CANSSGLAELYDQYF
TRBV10-3	TRBJ1-5	CAIQGGNNHPQHF